These 30 T cell receptor beta chains share one sample of origin, sequenced in a study of blood T cell repertoires in COVID-19. The table came from immunoSEQ multiplex PCR; TCRdb's copy has only in-frame clones and leaves some out. The sample comprises approximately 170,000 clones, approximately 86% of which are singletons, and approximately 1.1% rests with the top ten. The material sequenced was peripheral blood. All receptors derive from a man aged 30-40 years with acute or convalescent COVID-19.

The genes are TRBV27 and TRBJ1-2; D is undetermined. CDR1 MNHEY and CDR2 SMNVEV come from the germline V gene (reference sequence). V shed 6 bases and J shed 1 base, with 9 bases lying between them. This CDR3 is 13 amino acids long. Written as DNA, the CDR3 is TGTGCCAGCAGGGTCACAGTTAACTATGGCTACACCTTC. The encoded protein is CASRVTVNYGYTF.

V and J are TRBV27 and TRBJ2-2; 8 bases map to TRBD2. From germline, CDR1 is MNHEY and CDR2 SMNVEV (reference sequence). The V and J ends lost 4 bases and 6 bases, in that order; junction bases with no gene match: 16. This CDR3 spans 18 amino acids. In DNA, the CDR3 is TGTGCCAGCAGTTGGAGCAAGGCTCGGGAGGGCCTTCCCGGGGAGCTGTTTTTT. This sequence encodes CASSWSKAREGLPGELFF.

The chain is built from TRBV19 and TRBJ2-7; 7 bases align to TRBD1. This CDR3 contains 14 residues. V lost 4 bases, J lost 5 bases, and 8 bases stayed unmatched. The V gene's germline CDR1 is LNHDA and CDR2 SQIVND (reference sequence). CDR3 residues: CASSRVQGINEQYF. In nucleotides, the CDR3 is TGTGCCAGTAGTAGGGTACAGGGGATAAACGAGCAGTACTTC.

The genes are TRBV5-6 and TRBJ2-1; TRBD2 might be the D (6 bases). Germline V gives CDR1 SGHDT, CDR2 YYEEEE. This CDR3 comprises 14 residues. V lost 7 bases and J 1 base, leaving 12 bases between the germline ends. CDR3 residues: CASSRDLSYNEQFF. The CDR3 coding sequence is TGTGCCAGCTCACGGGACTTGTCCTACAATGAGCAGTTCTTC.

The chain couples TRBV5-1 to TRBJ2-1; D not certain. The V end was cut by 1 base, the J end by 4 bases, with 18 bases between. Per the germline V gene, CDR1 is SGHRS and CDR2 is YFSETQ. This CDR3 has 17 residues. The CDR3 sequence is CASSLLPARLLYNEQFF. CDR3 in DNA: TGCGCCAGCAGCTTGTTGCCAGCCCGACTCCTTTACAATGAGCAGTTCTTC.

This clone was found once. This rearrangement joins TRBV5-1 to TRBJ2-7; 8 positions match TRBD1. Germline loops: CDR1 SGHRS, CDR2 YFSETQ. CDR3 length equals 16 residues. V dropped 3 bases and J dropped 1; count of bases not matched to a gene: 9. This CDR3 is CASSSGAGTGSYEQYF. CDR3 coding DNA: TGCGCCAGCAGCTCTGGTGCCGGGACAGGTTCCTACGAGCAGTACTTC.

This clone occurred a few times. In nucleotides, the CDR3 is TGTGCCAGCAGCTTCGTAGCGGGAGGGCCAGGGGAGCAGTACTTC. Its translation: CASSFVAGGPGEQYF. This rearrangement joins TRBV11-2 to TRBJ2-7, with 11 bases fitting TRBD2. V was clipped by 3 bases and J by 7 bases; unmatched bases: 8. The CDR3 consists of 15 residues. Germline-derived CDR1 and CDR2 are SGHAT and FQNNGV.

This clone was observed once. This chain uses TRBV6-5 with TRBJ2-6; D is possibly TRBD1 (5 bases). CDR1 is MNHEY, CDR2 SVGAGI, per germline. There are 15 residues in the CDR3. V gave up 4 bases and J gave up 1 base, with 8 bases separating them. The CDR3 DNA sequence: TGTGCCAGCAGTTTAAGGGGATCTGGGGCCAACGTCCTGACTTTC. Translated, it gives CASSLRGSGANVLTF.

The chain combines TRBV6-6 with TRBJ2-5; 12 bases are a match to TRBD2. J gave up 0 bases and V 5 bases, and 4 bases lay outside the gene matches. CDR1 is MNHNY, CDR2 SVGAGI, per germline (reference sequence). CDR3 length: 16 amino acids. The CDR3 sequence is CASSPLAGGNQETQYF. CDR3 coding DNA: TGTGCCAGCAGTCCACTAGCGGGGGGCAACCAAGAGACCCAGTACTTC.

The chain links TRBV18 to TRBJ2-7; no definite D call. This CDR3 is 16 amino acids long. Germline V lookup: CDR1 KGHSH, CDR2 LQKENI. V dropped 3 bases and J dropped 0 bases, with 15 bases sitting between them. The CDR3 bases are TGTGCCAGCTCACCCGAAGAGGCCGTGAGCTCCTACGAGCAGTACTTC. Translated: CASSPEEAVSSYEQYF.

This chain uses TRBV10-2 with TRBJ2-1; D call uncertain. The CDR3 has 13 amino acids. Trimming removed 1 base at V and 4 bases at J, with 5 bases between. Germline lookup yields CDR1 WSHSY and CDR2 SAAADI. CDR3 sequence reads: CASSEFGYNEQFF. The CDR3 coding sequence is TGCGCCAGCAGTGAGTTCGGGTACAATGAGCAGTTCTTC.

The J gene is TRBJ1-2, the V gene TRBV4-1; 9 bases match TRBD1. This CDR3 is built from 13 residues. The junction had 4 bases not matched to a gene; V was cut back by 0 bases and J by 11 bases. Germline CDR1 reads MGHRA; CDR2 reads YSYEKL. CDR3 region: CASSQDRGQGYTF. The CDR3 DNA reads as TGCGCCAGCAGCCAAGATCGGGGACAGGGATACACCTTC.

The count of this clone is one. The V gene is TRBV6-1, the J gene TRBJ1-2; possibly TRBD1 for D (5 bases). The CDR3 extends over 13 amino acids. Trimming shortened V by 2 bases and J by 8 bases, and 12 bases separated the two germline ends. Germline assignment: CDR1 MNHNS and CDR2 SASEGT. CDR3 region: CASSELGAWGYTF. Written as DNA, the CDR3 is TGTGCCAGCAGTGAACTTGGGGCGTGGGGCTACACCTTC.

The sample holds a few counts of this clone. The chain combines TRBV9 with TRBJ2-7; 9 positions agree with TRBD1. V shed 4 bases, J shed 0 bases, and the junction held 20 bases outside the gene matches. CDR3 length equals 20 residues. CDR1 SGDLS and CDR2 YYNGEE come from the germline V gene. CDR3 in DNA: TGTGCCAGCAGCCCCAGCACAATAAGGTTCGGGACAGGGACCTCCTACGAGCAGTACTTC. Its protein is CASSPSTIRFGTGTSYEQYF.

The chain has TRBV3-1 (or the pseudogene TRBV3-2) and TRBJ2-1, with 13 nucleotides matching TRBD2. Per the germline V gene, CDR1 is LGHDT and CDR2 is YNNKEL (reference sequence). This CDR3 is built from 17 residues. V shed 4 bases and J 7 bases; nucleotides not matched to a gene: 10. CDR3 nucleotides: TGTGCCAGCAGCCGTACTATAACTAGCGGGGGGGCGAATGAGCAGTTCTTC. Translated: CASSRTITSGGANEQFF.

This rearrangement joins TRBV19 to TRBJ2-7, with 7 bases lining up with TRBD1. CDR1 and CDR2 from the germline V gene are LNHDA and SQIVND (reference sequence). The length of the CDR3 is 13 residues. Germline trimming cut 10 bases from V and 3 bases from J; bases unmatched to any gene: 9. The CDR3 spells CATARGSGYEQYF. As DNA, the CDR3 is TGTGCCACCGCCAGGGGGAGTGGCTACGAGCAGTACTTC.

This rearrangement joins TRBV30 to TRBJ2-1; possibly TRBD2 for D (5 bases). CDR1 GTSNPN and CDR2 SVGIG come from the germline V gene (reference sequence). The CDR3 extends over 14 amino acids. With 2 bases removed from V and 1 base from J, the gap between germline ends came to 9 bases. This CDR3 reads CAWSRRGSYNEQFF. In DNA form, the CDR3 reads TGTGCCTGGAGTCGCCGGGGATCCTACAATGAGCAGTTCTTC.

The rearrangement uses TRBV5-1 and TRBJ2-6; a weak D match, TRBD1 (5 bases). The CDR3 sequence is 14 residues long. The V and J ends lost 4 bases and 4 bases respectively, with 9 bases between them. The germline CDR1 and CDR2 sequences are SGHRS and YFSETQ. The CDR3 coding sequence is TGCGCCAGCAGCCCAGGGTCCGGGGCCAACGTCCTGACTTTC. This gives the protein CASSPGSGANVLTF.

This clone has just a few counts. V and J are TRBV2 and TRBJ1-2; D is unresolved. V lost 5 bases and J 7 bases, leaving 17 bases between the germline ends. There are 14 residues in the CDR3. Germline CDR1 SNHLY, CDR2 FYNNEI. DNA for the CDR3: TGTGCCAGCAGTAACCTAGACCGGTCGAGTGGCTACACCTTC. Its translation is CASSNLDRSSGYTF.

This sequence joins TRBV7-9 and TRBJ2-2; TRBD1 aligns across 7 bases. CDR3 size: 15 residues. Per germline, CDR1 SEHNR and CDR2 FQNEAQ (reference sequence). With 2 bases clipped from V and 7 bases from J, the junction kept 7 bases outside the gene matches. This chain's CDR3 is CASSLKTGFGGELFF. CDR3 nucleotides: TGTGCCAGCAGCTTAAAGACAGGGTTCGGCGGGGAGCTGTTTTTT.

Regarding this clone: One end of the junction does not line up with germline, which may come from a read error. The V call is TRBV24-1, the J call TRBJ1-1; D gene unclear. Germline loops: CDR1 KGHDR, CDR2 SFDVKD. This CDR3 has 14 residues. CDR3 residues: CATSDRAELTGAFF. As DNA, the CDR3 is TGTGCCACCAGTGATCGCGCCGAGCTTACTGGAGCTTTCTTT.

The chain uses TRBV29-1 and TRBJ1-1; 8 nucleotides match TRBD1. CDR1 is SQVTM and CDR2 is ANQGSEA in the germline V gene. CDR3 length: 13 residues. The V gene end was trimmed by 6 bases and the J gene end by 5 bases; junction bases not matched to a gene: 8. The CDR3 sequence is CSVGDRWITEAFF. The CDR3 nucleotides are TGCAGCGTGGGGGACAGGTGGATAACTGAAGCTTTCTTT.

This chain uses TRBV6-2 or TRBV6-3 with TRBJ1-2; possibly TRBD1 for D (5 bases). Trimming shortened V by 6 bases and J by 4 bases, and 15 bases separated the two germline ends. The CDR3 is made up of 14 amino acids. Germline CDR1 MNHEY, CDR2 SVGEGT. The CDR3 DNA reads TGTGCCAGCAGCTCTCGGGGGAGGGCCTATGGCTACACCTTC. Translation: CASSSRGRAYGYTF.

V gene TRBV18 combines with J gene TRBJ2-1, with 11 bases fitting TRBD2. Per the germline V gene, CDR1 is KGHSH and CDR2 is LQKENI. The CDR3 consists of 16 residues. The junction had 11 bases not matched to a gene; V was cut back by 4 bases and J by 9 bases. The DNA for the CDR3 is TGTGCCAGCTCACAACTACTAGCGGGAGCCGGGGCTGAGCAGTTCTTC. It specifies CASSQLLAGAGAEQFF.

The chain carries TRBV24-1 and TRBJ2-1, with 16 bases fitting TRBD2. Germline V gives CDR1 KGHDR, CDR2 SFDVKD. The CDR3 extends over 15 amino acids. The trim removed 8 bases at V and 8 bases at J, leaving 5 bases unmatched. The CDR3 bases are TGTGCCACCACGGGACTAGCGGGAGGGAGTTATGAGCAGTTCTTC. Amino acids: CATTGLAGGSYEQFF.

The chain uses TRBV28 and TRBJ1-1; no clear D. The CDR3 is 14 amino acids. In germline, CDR1 is MDHEN, CDR2 SYDVKM. With 3 bases removed from V and 2 bases from J, the gap between germline ends came to 10 bases. The CDR3 DNA follows: TGTGCCAGCAGTTTCGGAGGGAAAAACACTGAAGCTTTCTTT. Translated, it gives CASSFGGKNTEAFF.

V is TRBV5-3 and J is TRBJ2-1, with 11 bases identical to TRBD2. TRBV5-3 is labeled an ORF, and its function is uncertain. Unmatched junction bases numbered 18, after V lost 3 bases and J lost 4 bases. CDR3 length: 20 amino acids. The CDR3 bases are TGTGCCAGAAGCTCGCGGGGTAGCGGGAGGGCCCAGACTGAATACAATGAGCAGTTCTTC. It is translated as CARSSRGSGRAQTEYNEQFF.

V and J are TRBV6-1 and TRBJ1-6, with D maybe TRBD1 (5 bases). The CDR3 spans 16 residues. CDR1 and CDR2 from the germline V gene are MNHNS and SASEGT. V was cut by 1 base and J by 0 bases, with 7 bases left in between. CDR3 DNA sequence: TGTGCCAGCAGTGAAGTTGACAGCTCCTATAATTCACCCCTCCACTTT. Its protein is CASSEVDSSYNSPLHF.

The rearrangement joins TRBV4-1 to TRBJ2-6; 9 bases map to TRBD2. The CDR3 spans 21 residues. Unmatched junction bases numbered 13, after V lost 0 bases and J lost 1 base. The germline CDR1 and CDR2 sequences are MGHRA and YSYEKL. CDR3 region: CASSQDRLTSGFRSGANVLTF. The CDR3 region has the DNA TGCGCCAGCAGCCAAGATCGACTCACTAGCGGGTTCAGATCTGGGGCCAACGTCCTGACTTTC.

The chain employs TRBV25-1 and TRBJ1-4, with 11 bases lining up with TRBD1. V lost 2 bases to trimming and J lost 9 bases; unmatched junction nucleotides: 5. CDR3 size: 15 residues. The germline V gene has CDR1 MGHDK and CDR2 SYGVNS. CDR3: CASSELGQGGKKLFF. In nucleotides, the CDR3 is TGTGCCAGCAGTGAACTGGGACAGGGGGGCAAAAAACTGTTTTTT.